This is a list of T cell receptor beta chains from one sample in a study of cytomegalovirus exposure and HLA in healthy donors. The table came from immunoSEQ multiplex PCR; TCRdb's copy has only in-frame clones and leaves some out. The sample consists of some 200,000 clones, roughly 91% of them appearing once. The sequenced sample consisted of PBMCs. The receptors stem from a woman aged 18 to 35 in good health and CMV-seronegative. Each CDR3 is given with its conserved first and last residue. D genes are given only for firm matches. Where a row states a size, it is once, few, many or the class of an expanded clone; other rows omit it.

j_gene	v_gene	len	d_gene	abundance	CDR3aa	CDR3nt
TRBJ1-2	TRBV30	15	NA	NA	CAWRIVSGGGDGYTF	TGTGCCTGGAGAATAGTTTCAGGAGGCGGCGATGGCTACACCTTC
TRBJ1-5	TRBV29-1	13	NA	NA	CSVAENSNQPQHF	TGCAGCGTAGCCGAAAATAGCAATCAGCCCCAGCATTTT
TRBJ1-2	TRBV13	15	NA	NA	CASSLESAVGYGYTF	TGTGCCAGCAGCTTAGAATCTGCGGTCGGCTATGGCTACACCTTC
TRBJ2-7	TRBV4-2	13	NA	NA	CASSQDQGFEQYF	TGTGCCAGCAGCCAAGATCAGGGTTTCGAGCAGTACTTC
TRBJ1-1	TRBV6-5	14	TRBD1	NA	CASSMDRGNTEAFF	TGTGCCAGCAGTATGGACAGGGGGAACACTGAAGCTTTCTTT
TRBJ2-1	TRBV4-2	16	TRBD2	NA	CASSQDPAGATNEQFF	TGTGCCAGCAGCCAAGACCCAGCGGGGGCCACCAATGAGCAGTTCTTC
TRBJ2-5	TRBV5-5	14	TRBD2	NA	CASSSGGGFETQYF	TGTGCCAGCAGCTCGGGCGGGGGGTTTGAGACCCAGTACTTC
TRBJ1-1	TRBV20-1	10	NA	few	CSASGGYAFF	TGCAGTGCCAGTGGGGGGTATGCTTTCTTT
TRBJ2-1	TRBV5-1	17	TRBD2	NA	CASSAGDRLAGANEQFF	TGCGCCAGCAGCGCGGGGGACCGTCTAGCGGGAGCTAATGAGCAGTTCTTC
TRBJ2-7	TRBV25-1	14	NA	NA	CASGFAGLPYEQYF	TGTGCCAGCGGTTTCGCAGGGCTTCCCTACGAGCAGTACTTC
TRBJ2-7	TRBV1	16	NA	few	CTSSQGLAGGHDEQYF	TGCACCAGCAGCCAAGGACTAGCGGGGGGTCACGACGAGCAGTACTTC
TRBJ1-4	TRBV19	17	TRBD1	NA	CASRPRTGNPTNEKLFF	TGTGCCAGTAGACCAAGGACAGGGAACCCAACTAATGAAAAACTGTTTTTT
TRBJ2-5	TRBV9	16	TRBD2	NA	CASSVDGLASQETQYF	TGTGCCAGCAGCGTAGACGGACTAGCTAGTCAAGAGACCCAGTACTTC
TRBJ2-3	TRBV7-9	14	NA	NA	CASSSPRSTDTQYF	TGTGCCAGCAGCTCCCCCCGGAGCACAGATACGCAGTATTTT
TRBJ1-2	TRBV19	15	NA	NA	CASSIGHGGLYGYTF	TGTGCCAGTAGTATAGGTCACGGAGGGCTCTATGGCTACACCTTC
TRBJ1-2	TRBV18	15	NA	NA	CASSPETQGNYGYTF	TGTGCCAGCTCACCAGAAACCCAGGGGAACTATGGCTACACCTTC
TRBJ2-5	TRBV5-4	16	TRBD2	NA	CASSLGGGRAQKTQYF	TGTGCCAGCAGCTTGGGGGGCGGGAGGGCGCAGAAGACCCAGTACTTC
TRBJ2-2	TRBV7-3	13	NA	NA	CASGGENTGELFF	TGTGCCAGCGGCGGAGAGAACACCGGGGAGCTGTTTTTT
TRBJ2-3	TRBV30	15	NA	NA	CAWSSGAGYTDTQYF	TGTGCCTGGAGTTCGGGAGCGGGTTACACAGATACGCAGTATTTT
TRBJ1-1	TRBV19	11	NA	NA	CASSSFTEAFF	TGTGCCAGTAGTTCCTTCACTGAAGCTTTCTTT
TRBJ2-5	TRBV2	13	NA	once	CASSQARKETQYF	TGTGCCAGCAGTCAGGCCCGAAAAGAGACCCAGTACTTC
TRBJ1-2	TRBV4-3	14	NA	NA	CASSQDGGGLGYTF	TGCGCCAGCAGCCAAGATGGGGGGGGCCTTGGCTACACCTTC
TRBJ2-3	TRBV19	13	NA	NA	CASIGDNTDTQYF	TGTGCCAGTATCGGAGATAACACAGATACGCAGTATTTT
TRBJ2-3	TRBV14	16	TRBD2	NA	CASSQVGTRFIDTQYF	TGTGCCAGCAGCCAAGTCGGGACTAGATTTATAGATACGCAGTATTTT
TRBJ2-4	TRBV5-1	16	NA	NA	CASSLGRALAKNIQYF	TGCGCCAGCAGCTTGGGCAGGGCCCTAGCCAAAAACATTCAGTACTTC
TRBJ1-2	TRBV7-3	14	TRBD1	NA	CASSPGQGLGGYTF	TGTGCCAGCAGCCCAGGACAGGGGCTAGGGGGCTACACCTTC
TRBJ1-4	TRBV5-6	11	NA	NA	CASSSGPGLFF	TGTGCCAGCAGCAGCGGACCTGGGCTGTTTTTT
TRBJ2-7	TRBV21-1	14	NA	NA	CASSPHGGSYEQYF	TGTGCCAGCTCCCCCCACGGAGGCTCCTACGAGCAGTACTTC
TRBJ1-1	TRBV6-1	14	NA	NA	CASSRQNMNTEAFF	TGTGCCAGCAGTCGACAGAACATGAACACTGAAGCTTTCTTT
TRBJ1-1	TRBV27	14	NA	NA	CASSLKGAGTEAFF	TGTGCCAGCAGTCTAAAGGGCGCGGGCACTGAAGCTTTCTTT
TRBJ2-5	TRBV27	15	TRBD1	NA	CASRPTGTGFETQYF	TGTGCCAGCCGCCCTACCGGGACAGGGTTCGAGACCCAGTACTTC
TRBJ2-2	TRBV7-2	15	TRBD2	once	CASSLTSVYTGELFF	TGTGCCAGCAGCTTAACTAGCGTATACACCGGGGAGCTGTTTTTT
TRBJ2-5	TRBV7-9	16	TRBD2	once	CASSLGGLAGVETQYF	TGTGCCAGCAGCTTAGGGGGACTAGCGGGAGTTGAGACCCAGTACTTC
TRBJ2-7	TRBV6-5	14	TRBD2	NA	CASTTGEGFNEQYF	TGTGCCTCCACTACGGGGGAGGGATTCAACGAGCAGTACTTC
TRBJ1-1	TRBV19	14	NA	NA	CASSIVSMNTEAFF	TGTGCCAGTAGTATAGTTAGCATGAACACTGAAGCTTTCTTT
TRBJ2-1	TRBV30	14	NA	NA	CAWSVDSSYNEQFF	TGTGCCTGGAGTGTAGACAGTTCCTACAATGAGCAGTTCTTC
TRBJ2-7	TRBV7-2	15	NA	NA	CASSPAGRAGHEQYF	TGTGCCAGCAGCCCCGCGGGACGGGCAGGGCACGAGCAGTACTTC
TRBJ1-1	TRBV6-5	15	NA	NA	CASSSFEGGDTEAFF	TGTGCCAGCAGTTCGTTCGAGGGCGGGGACACTGAAGCTTTCTTT
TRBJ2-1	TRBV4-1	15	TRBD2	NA	CASSPRLAGGYEQFF	TGCGCCAGCAGCCCGCGACTAGCGGGGGGGTATGAGCAGTTCTTC
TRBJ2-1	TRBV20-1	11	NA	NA	CSARKHNEQFF	TGCAGTGCTAGGAAGCACAATGAGCAGTTCTTC
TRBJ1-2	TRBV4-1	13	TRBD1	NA	CASSPWDSYGYTF	TGCGCCAGCAGCCCTTGGGACAGCTATGGCTACACCTTC
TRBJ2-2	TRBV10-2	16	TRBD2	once	CASLEGLAGNTGELFF	TGCGCCAGCCTCGAGGGACTAGCGGGTAACACCGGGGAGCTGTTTTTT
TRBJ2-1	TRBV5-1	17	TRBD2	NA	CASSTGLAGGRRWEQFF	TGCGCCAGCAGCACGGGACTAGCGGGAGGCCGTCGCTGGGAGCAGTTCTTC
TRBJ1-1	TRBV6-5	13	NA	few	CASSLGLSFEAFF	TGTGCCAGCAGTCTGGGACTCTCTTTCGAAGCTTTCTTT